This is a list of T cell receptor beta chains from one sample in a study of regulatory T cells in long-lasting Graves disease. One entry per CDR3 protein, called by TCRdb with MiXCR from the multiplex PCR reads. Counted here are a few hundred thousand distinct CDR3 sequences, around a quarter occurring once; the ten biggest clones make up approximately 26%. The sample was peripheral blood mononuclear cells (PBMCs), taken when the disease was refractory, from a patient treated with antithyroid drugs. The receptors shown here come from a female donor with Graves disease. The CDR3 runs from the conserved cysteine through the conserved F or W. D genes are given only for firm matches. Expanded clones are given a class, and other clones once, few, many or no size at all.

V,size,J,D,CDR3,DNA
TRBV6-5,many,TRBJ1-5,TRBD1,CASSSPGQGDQPQHF,TGTGCCAGCAGTTCCCCAGGACAGGGCGATCAGCCCCAGCATTTT
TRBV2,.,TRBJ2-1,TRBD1,CASTRRDRGYNEQFF,TGTGCCAGCACCAGAAGGGACAGGGGATACAATGAGCAGTTCTTC
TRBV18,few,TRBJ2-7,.,CASSLQTDLVQYF,TGTGCCAGCTCACTACAGACGGATTTAGTGCAGTACTTC
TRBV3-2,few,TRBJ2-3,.,CASNLVSGRRDTQYF,TGTGCCAGCAATCTGGTTTCCGGGAGGCGGGATACGCAGTATTTT
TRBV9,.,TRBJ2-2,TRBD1,CASSVVASGTANTGELFF,TGTGCCAGCAGCGTAGTAGCATCCGGGACAGCCAACACCGGGGAGCTGTTTTTT
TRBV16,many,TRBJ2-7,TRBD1,CASSVGQGIDEQYF,TGTGCCAGCAGCGTTGGACAGGGGATCGACGAGCAGTACTTC
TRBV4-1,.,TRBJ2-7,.,CASSANTDRFYEQYF,TGCGCCAGCAGCGCGAACACGGACCGATTCTACGAGCAGTACTTC
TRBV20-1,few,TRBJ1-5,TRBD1,CSARDPGQDHQPQHF,TGCAGTGCTAGAGATCCAGGACAGGACCATCAGCCCCAGCATTTT
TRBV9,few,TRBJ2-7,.,CASSVVAENYEQYF,TGTGCCAGCAGCGTAGTGGCGGAAAACTACGAGCAGTACTTC
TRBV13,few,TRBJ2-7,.,CASSLADPPHYEQYF,TGTGCCAGCAGCTTAGCGGACCCGCCTCACTACGAGCAGTACTTC
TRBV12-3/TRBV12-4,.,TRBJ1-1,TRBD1,CASRSDRSQLMNTEAFF,TGTGCCAGCAGGTCGGACAGGTCGCAACTTATGAACACTGAAGCTTTCTTT
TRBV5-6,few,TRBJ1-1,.,CASRFPINTEAFF,TGTGCCAGCAGGTTTCCGATCAACACTGAAGCTTTCTTT
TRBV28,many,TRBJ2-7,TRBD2,CACSRSAGTYEQYF,TGTGCCTGCTCCCGGTCAGCGGGAACCTACGAGCAGTACTTC
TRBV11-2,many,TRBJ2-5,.,CASSLVGGVETQYF,TGTGCCAGCAGCTTAGTCGGTGGGGTTGAGACCCAGTACTTC
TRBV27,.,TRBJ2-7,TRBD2,CASSFFLPLAGEGKYF,TGTGCCAGCAGTTTTTTTCTCCCCCTAGCGGGAGAGGGGAAGTACTTC
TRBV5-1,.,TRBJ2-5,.,CASSRAIHPGGETQYF,TGCGCCAGCAGCCGCGCGATTCATCCAGGAGGAGAGACCCAGTACTTC
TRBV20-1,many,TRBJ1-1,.,CSVARGPEAFF,TGCAGTGTGGCGAGGGGCCCTGAAGCTTTCTTT
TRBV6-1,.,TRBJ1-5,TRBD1,CASSPQGQGNQPQHF,TGTGCCAGCAGTCCCCAGGGACAGGGCAATCAGCCCCAGCATTTT
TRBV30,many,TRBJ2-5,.,CAWTGGETQYF,TGTGCCTGGACGGGTGGCGAGACCCAGTACTTC
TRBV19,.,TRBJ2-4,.,CASSIVRSGKNIQYF,TGTGCCAGTAGTATAGTTAGGAGTGGCAAAAACATTCAGTACTTC
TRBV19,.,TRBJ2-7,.,CASSGGAAQFSYEQYF,TGTGCCAGTAGTGGTGGTGCTGCCCAGTTCTCCTACGAGCAGTACTTC
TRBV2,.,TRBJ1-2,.,CASSESVRVDYGYTF,TGTGCCAGCAGCGAATCGGTCAGGGTAGACTATGGCTACACCTTC
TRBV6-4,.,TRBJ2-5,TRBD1,CASGTGGSGKETQYF,TGTGCCAGCGGGACAGGGGGCAGCGGTAAAGAGACCCAGTACTTC
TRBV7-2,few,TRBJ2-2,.,CASRSGYGELFF,TGTGCCAGCAGATCGGGGTACGGGGAGCTGTTTTTT
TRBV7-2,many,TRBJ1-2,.,CASSLQQGLGYTF,TGTGCCAGCAGCCTCCAGCAGGGGCTTGGCTACACCTTC
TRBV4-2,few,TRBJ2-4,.,CASSHSGAGNIQYF,TGTGCCAGCAGCCATTCAGGGGCTGGAAACATTCAGTACTTC
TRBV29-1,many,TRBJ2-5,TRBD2,CSVEGVAGVGETQYF,TGCAGCGTTGAAGGGGTAGCGGGAGTTGGGGAGACCCAGTACTTC
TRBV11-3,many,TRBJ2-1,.,CASSLRGADNEQFF,TGTGCCAGCAGCTTAAGAGGGGCGGACAATGAGCAGTTCTTC
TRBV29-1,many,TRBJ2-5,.,CSVDFRGETQYF,TGCAGCGTTGATTTTAGGGGGGAGACCCAGTACTTC
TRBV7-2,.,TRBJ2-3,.,CASSLVNRKDTQYF,TGTGCCAGCAGCTTAGTCAATAGGAAAGATACGCAGTATTTT
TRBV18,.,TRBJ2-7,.,CASSRETGDNEQYF,TGTGCCAGCTCACGAGAAACGGGGGATAACGAGCAGTACTTC
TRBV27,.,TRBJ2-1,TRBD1,CASSLLGLGQGNEQFF,TGTGCCAGCAGTTTATTAGGTTTGGGACAGGGGAATGAGCAGTTCTTC
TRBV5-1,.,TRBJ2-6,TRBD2,CASSIRSGRGSGANVLTF,TGCGCCAGCAGCATCCGAAGCGGGAGAGGGTCTGGGGCCAACGTCCTGACTTTC
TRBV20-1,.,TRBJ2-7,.,CSAAVPDEQYF,TGCAGTGCCGCAGTTCCGGACGAGCAGTACTTC
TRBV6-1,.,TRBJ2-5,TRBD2,CASSRIAGGTETQYF,TGTGCCAGCAGTAGGATAGCGGGAGGAACGGAGACCCAGTACTTC
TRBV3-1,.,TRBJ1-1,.,CASSQVPQNTEAFF,TGTGCCAGCAGCCAAGTCCCCCAAAACACTGAAGCTTTCTTT
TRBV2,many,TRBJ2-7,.,CASRFSYRYEQYF,TGTGCCAGCAGATTTAGCTACAGGTACGAGCAGTACTTC
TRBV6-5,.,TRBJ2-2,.,CASSYDSYTGELFF,TGTGCCAGCAGTTATGACAGCTACACCGGGGAGCTGTTTTTT
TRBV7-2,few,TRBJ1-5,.,CASSLYGGGNQPQHF,TGTGCCAGCAGCTTATATGGGGGGGGCAATCAGCCCCAGCATTTT
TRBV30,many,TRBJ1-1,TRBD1,CAWSAQLGQEAFF,TGTGCCTGGAGTGCTCAATTGGGACAGGAAGCTTTCTTT
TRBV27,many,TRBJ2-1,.,CASSGPRQSSYNEQFF,TGTGCCAGCAGTGGACCTCGGCAGTCCTCCTACAATGAGCAGTTCTTC
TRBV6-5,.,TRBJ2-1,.,CASSYSIPGWGEQFF,TGTGCCAGCAGTTACTCGATACCGGGGTGGGGTGAGCAGTTCTTC
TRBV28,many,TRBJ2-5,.,CASTRRAGKEVTQYF,TGTGCCAGCACCAGGCGGGCAGGGAAGGAGGTGACCCAGTACTTC
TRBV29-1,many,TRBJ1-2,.,CSVEPQEGYGYTF,TGCAGCGTTGAACCTCAGGAGGGGTATGGCTACACCTTC
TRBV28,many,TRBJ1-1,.,CASRGSPNTEAFF,TGTGCCAGCCGGGGCAGCCCGAACACTGAAGCTTTCTTT
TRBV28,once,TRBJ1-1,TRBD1,CASSLGTGGAAKAFF,TGTGCCAGCAGTTTGGGGACAGGGGGCGCAGCCAAAGCTTTCTTT
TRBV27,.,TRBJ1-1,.,CASSLAGMGNTEAFF,TGTGCCAGCAGTTTAGCGGGGATGGGGAACACTGAAGCTTTCTTT
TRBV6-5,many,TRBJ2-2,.,CASSYSSGATGELFF,TGTGCCAGCAGTTACTCCTCAGGGGCCACCGGGGAGCTGTTTTTT
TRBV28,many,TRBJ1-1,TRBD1,CASKAGGFTEAFF,TGTGCCAGCAAGGCAGGGGGCTTCACTGAAGCTTTCTTT
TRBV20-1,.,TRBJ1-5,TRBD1,CSATGRTGGFNQPQHF,TGCAGTGCTACGGGAAGGACAGGGGGCTTCAATCAGCCCCAGCATTTT
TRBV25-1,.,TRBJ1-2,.,CASSLESNYGYTF,TGTGCCAGCAGTTTAGAATCTAACTATGGCTACACCTTC
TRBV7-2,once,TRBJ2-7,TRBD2,CASSLAVRGGYEQYF,TGTGCCAGCAGCTTAGCGGTTCGGGGAGGGTACGAGCAGTACTTC
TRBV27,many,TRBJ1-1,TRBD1,CASSPTGGRTEAFF,TGTGCCAGCAGTCCGACAGGGGGCCGTACTGAAGCTTTCTTT